The 30 T cell receptor beta chains given below trace back to one sample, sequenced in a study of regulatory T cells in long-lasting Graves disease. The time point: newly diagnosed GD, antithyroid drugs for less than 3 months. After RNA was extracted from PBMCs, the TCR library was made from it. The TCR beta library used iRepertoire HTBI primers with Arm-PCR amplification of CDR3. MiXCR, applied by TCRdb to the multiplex PCR reads, yields one record per CDR3 protein. Of hundreds of thousands of distinct CDR3 sequences in the sample, under 20% were seen once. This sample also belongs to another study, concerning T cells in Graves' hyperthyroidism and ophthalmopathy.

The specimen comprised peripheral blood mononuclear cells (PBMCs), sampled at new diagnosis, from a patient treated with antithyroid drugs. These receptor sequences come from a woman aged 30 to 39 with Graves disease.

This chain joins TRBV4-1 and TRBJ2-1; 7 nucleotides agree with TRBD1. The ends lost 4 bases at V and 9 bases at J; junction bases unmatched: 15. The CDR3 runs to 16 residues. The germline V gene encodes CDR1 MGHRA and CDR2 YSYEKL. As DNA, the CDR3 is TGCGCCAGCAGCCCTACGAGGGACAGAAAACCCACTGAGCAGTTCTTC. Residues: CASSPTRDRKPTEQFF.

The J gene is TRBJ1-1, the V gene TRBV10-3; D is unclear. Trimming stripped 7 bases from V and 0 bases from J, with 12 bases between. The CDR3 extends over 14 amino acids. The germline gives CDR1 ENHRY, CDR2 SYGVKD. The CDR3 loop reads CAIMRSLMNTEAFF. The CDR3 DNA follows: TGTGCCATCATGAGGAGCCTCATGAACACTGAAGCTTTCTTT.

This clonotype was counted at least ten times. The J gene is TRBJ2-5, the V gene TRBV10-1, with TRBD1 identical over 7 bases. The ends lost 5 bases at V and 5 bases at J; junction bases unmatched: 5. CDR3 length: 13 residues. Germline V gene sequence: CDR1 WNHNN, CDR2 SYGVQD (reference sequence). The CDR3 reads CASSSDRRETQYF. The CDR3 nucleotides read TGCGCCAGCAGTTCGGACAGGCGGGAGACCCAGTACTTC.

This clonotype was seen repeatedly, ten times or more. The junction shows a germline mismatch at one end, possibly a read error. V gene TRBV7-9 combines with J gene TRBJ1-2; D remains unclear. The germline gives CDR1 SEHNR, CDR2 FQNEAQ (reference sequence). The CDR3 is 13 amino acids. CDR3 nucleotides: TGTGCCAGCAGTGAAACAGAGACCTATGGCCACACCTTC. Encoded protein: CASSETETYGHTF.

The rearrangement uses TRBV4-1 and TRBJ2-3; TRBD1 matches at 7 bases. There are 15 residues in the CDR3. The germline CDR1 and CDR2 sequences are MGHRA and YSYEKL. V was pared by 3 bases and J by 15 bases, with 18 bases of the junction left unmatched. CDR3 nucleotides: TGCGCCAGCAGCCAGCCCGAGGGGGCCCATCGGAATCTCTATTTT. Amino acids: CASSQPEGAHRNLYF.

This clonotype was detected many times. The rearrangement joins TRBV30 to TRBJ2-7; D uncertain. Germline CDR1 GTSNPN, CDR2 SVGIG (reference sequence). The CDR3 covers 13 residues. Trimming removed 2 bases from V and 7 bases from J, with 15 bases in between. Here the CDR3 reads CAWSMLPPWEQYF. The DNA of the CDR3 is TGTGCCTGGAGTATGTTACCCCCCTGGGAGCAGTACTTC.

This clonotype occurred once. This chain connects TRBV11-3 to TRBJ1-3; 7 bases are a match to TRBD1. The CDR3 loop spans 13 amino acids. The V and J ends lost 4 bases and 9 bases, in that order; junction bases with no gene match: 6. Germline CDR1 SGHNT, CDR2 YENEEA. In DNA form, the CDR3 reads TGTGCCAGCAGCTGGACAGGTGGAGGCACCATATATTTT. It translates to CASSWTGGGTIYF.

This clonotype has a handful of counts. The chain employs TRBV28 and TRBJ1-5; D ambiguous. The V end lost 5 bases, the J end lost 0 bases, and 14 bases lay between the germline ends. This CDR3 has 16 amino acids. From germline, CDR1 is MDHEN and CDR2 SYDVKM. The CDR3 here is CASSPKFTLSNQPQHF. The DNA for the CDR3 is TGTGCCAGCAGTCCCAAATTCACCCTTAGCAATCAGCCCCAGCATTTT.

The rearrangement links TRBV6-9 to TRBJ2-1, with D perhaps TRBD2 (6 bases). CDR3 length equals 14 residues. Germline V lookup: CDR1 MNHGY, CDR2 SVAAGI. The V end lost 1 base, the J end lost 6 bases, and 10 bases lay between the germline ends. In DNA, the CDR3 is TGTGCCAGCAGTTATTTCGGGAGACCCAATGAGCAGTTCTTC. It encodes CASSYFGRPNEQFF.

The table lists this clonotype with many counts. The chain links TRBV7-3 to TRBJ2-2; D gene uncertain. Per the germline V gene, CDR1 is SGHTA and CDR2 is FQGTGA. The CDR3 runs to 13 residues. V dropped 5 bases and J dropped 4 bases, with 8 bases sitting between them. CDR3 loop: CASSNPGTGELFF. As DNA, the CDR3 is TGTGCCAGCAGCAACCCTGGCACCGGGGAGCTGTTTTTT.

This clonotype came up once. One base away lies a much larger clone, so this may be a sequencing read error. Written as DNA, the CDR3 is TGTGCCAGCAGCCCCCCGGACTCTGGGGCCAACGTCCTGACTTTC. Encoded protein: CASSPPDSGANVLTF. The chain couples TRBV12-3 or TRBV12-4 to TRBJ2-6; D is uncertain. The germline V and J ends were trimmed by 6 bases and 0 bases, with 9 bases remaining between them. The CDR3 sequence is 15 residues long.

This clonotype has more than one count but fewer than ten. The rearrangement links TRBV6-1 to TRBJ2-3, with no clear D. There are 13 residues in the CDR3. With 1 base removed from V and 3 bases from J, the gap between germline ends came to 5 bases. Germline V gene data show CDR1 as MNHNS and CDR2 as SASEGT. The DNA for the CDR3 is TGTGCCAGCAGTGAAGTGGCAACAGATACGCAGTATTTT. Protein product: CASSEVATDTQYF.

In its sample, this clonotype was seen many times. This chain joins TRBV12-3 or TRBV12-4 and TRBJ2-6, with 8 nucleotides matching TRBD2. The CDR3 is 17 residues long. V dropped 8 bases and J dropped 3; count of bases not matched to a gene: 12. CDR3 nucleotide sequence: TGTGCCAGCTTCGGCGGGAGGAGTGCAGGTGGGGCCAACGTCCTGACTTTC. Protein product: CASFGGRSAGGANVLTF.

Only a few counts were recorded for this clonotype. Compared with germline, one end of the junction differs, possibly owing to a read error. V usage is TRBV7-9 and J usage is TRBJ2-1; D is perhaps TRBD1 (6 bases). The CDR3 covers 11 residues. In germline, CDR1 is SEHNR, CDR2 FQNEAQ (reference sequence). In DNA, the CDR3 is TGTGCCAGCAGCTTATTCGGGACACTCTTTTTC. Amino acid sequence: CASSLFGTLFF. Complete variable domain (other parts from reference TRBV7-9 and TRBJ2-1): DTGVSQNPRHKITKRGQNVTFRCDPISEHNRLYWYRQTLGQGPEFLTYFQNEAQLEKSRLLSDRFSAERPKGSFSTLEIQRTEQGDSAMYLCASSLFGTLFFGPGTRLTVL.

J is TRBJ2-6 and V is TRBV2, with D perhaps matching TRBD1 (6 bases). The CDR3 has 18 amino acids. V lost 5 bases to trimming and J lost 0 bases, with 17 bases between them. The germline CDR1 and CDR2 sequences are SNHLY and FYNNEI. CDR3 loop: CASSSNRDMISGANVLTF. CDR3 coding DNA: TGTGCCAGCAGTTCGAACCGGGACATGATCTCTGGGGCCAACGTCCTGACTTTC.

This clonotype appeared many times. CDR3 nucleotide sequence: TGTGCCAGCAGTTGGATACCGGGACAGGGAGTATCTGAAGCTTTCTTT. As protein: CASSWIPGQGVSEAFF. The rearrangement links TRBV6-5 to TRBJ1-1; 9 bases agree with TRBD1. After removal of 4 bases from V and 6 bases from J, the junction contained 12 bases not matched to a gene. CDR3 length: 16 residues. Germline V CDR1 and CDR2: MNHEY, SVGAGI.

This clonotype was recorded at least ten times. The genes are TRBV28 and TRBJ2-3; possibly TRBD1 for D (6 bases). The V end was cut by 8 bases, the J end by 3 bases, with 9 bases between. There are 12 residues in the CDR3. Germline values: CDR1 MDHEN, CDR2 SYDVKM. This CDR3 reads CASARGTDTQYF. DNA of the CDR3: TGTGCCAGCGCCAGGGGAACAGATACGCAGTATTTT.

This clonotype was counted many times. V usage is TRBV20-1 and J usage is TRBJ1-5, with 7 bases matching TRBD1. The CDR3 totals 13 residues. The V gene end was trimmed by 3 bases and the J gene end by 4 bases; junction bases not matched to a gene: 3. Germline lookup yields CDR1 DFQATT and CDR2 SNEGSKA (reference sequence). Here the CDR3 reads CSASDRVNQPQHF. For the CDR3, the DNA is TGCAGTGCTAGCGACAGGGTAAATCAGCCCCAGCATTTT.

Comment on this clonotype: A much larger clone lies one base from this, so it may be a read error. The V call is TRBV6-4, the J call TRBJ1-5; no reliable D call. CDR1 and CDR2 from the germline V gene are MRHNA and SNTAGT. This CDR3 spans 16 amino acids. The CDR3 DNA sequence: TGTGTCAGCAGCTCTCAGGACGGACTTAGCAATCAGCCCCAGCATTTT. Translating gives CVSSSQDGLSNQPQHF.

This clonotype came up many times. V and J are TRBV18 and TRBJ2-5; D uncertain. V was clipped by 6 bases and J by 1 base, with 9 bases between them. This CDR3 has 13 residues. Germline V CDR1 and CDR2: KGHSH, LQKENI. In DNA form, the CDR3 reads TGTGCCAGCTCCCCTCGGATCCAAGAGACCCAGTACTTC. It specifies CASSPRIQETQYF.

This rearrangement joins TRBV25-1 to TRBJ2-6; D may be TRBD1 (6 bases). The germline V and J ends were trimmed by 3 bases and 1 base, with 13 bases remaining between them. This CDR3 has 17 amino acids. Per germline, CDR1 MGHDK and CDR2 SYGVNS. For the CDR3, the DNA is TGTGCCAGCAGTGAGACGGGACACTTATCTGGGGCCAACGTCCTGACTTTC. It codes for CASSETGHLSGANVLTF.

In this sample, this clonotype turned up many times. CDR3 region: CASGLVTPPAQPLHF. Here the CDR3 DNA reads TGTGCTAGTGGTTTGGTGACACCACCCGCTCAACCCCTCCACTTT. V gene TRBV12-5 combines with J gene TRBJ1-6, with unresolved D. V dropped 0 bases and J dropped 12 bases, with 15 bases sitting between them. This CDR3 has 15 amino acids. Germline V CDR1 and CDR2: LGHNT, FRNRAP.

This clonotype showed up many times. The V and J genes are TRBV10-2 and TRBJ1-5; 9 nucleotides agree with TRBD1. Trimming cost V 5 bases and J 5 bases; bases outside gene matches: 22. Germline lookup yields CDR1 WSHSY and CDR2 SAAADI. The CDR3 covers 20 residues. The CDR3 coding sequence is TGCGCCAGCAGTCCGGTCGGACTCGGACAGGGGCCGCGCAGTGATCAGCCCCAGCATTTT. Protein: CASSPVGLGQGPRSDQPQHF.

This clonotype appeared many times. This chain links TRBV27 with TRBJ2-3, with 9 positions matching TRBD2. The CDR3 is 15 amino acids. V lost 6 bases, J lost 5 bases, and 9 bases stayed unmatched. Germline V gene sequence: CDR1 MNHEY, CDR2 SMNVEV (reference sequence). The CDR3 DNA is TGTGCCAGCAGACACTTAGCGGGAGAGGAAGATACGCAGTATTTT. This gives the protein CASRHLAGEEDTQYF.

This clonotype was found a few times. This chain links TRBV30 with TRBJ1-2, with a possible D match to TRBD1 (5 bases). CDR3 size: 14 residues. Per the germline V gene, CDR1 is GTSNPN and CDR2 is SVGIG (reference sequence). V was clipped by 0 bases and J by 4 bases, with 12 bases between them. CDR3 bases: TGTGCCTGGAGTGTGGGAGACAGTACCTATGGCTACACCTTC. It encodes CAWSVGDSTYGYTF.

The rearrangement joins TRBV30 to TRBJ2-5; D might be TRBD1 or TRBD2, each matching 5 bases. The CDR3 runs 15 residues. Germline-derived CDR1 and CDR2 are GTSNPN and SVGIG (reference sequence). V was pared by 7 bases and J by 1 base, with 19 bases between. CDR3 bases: TGTGCCTCCCGACCCCGGGGCCCTCTCCAAGAGACCCAGTACTTC. Residues: CASRPRGPLQETQYF.

V usage is TRBV6-5 and J usage is TRBJ1-1; D gene ambiguous. The CDR3 covers 17 residues. Trimming removed 4 bases from V and 0 bases from J, with 18 bases in between. Looked up from germline, CDR1 is MNHEY and CDR2 is SVGAGI. This CDR3 is CASSFSWRNFMNTEAFF. The CDR3 DNA reads as TGTGCCAGCAGTTTTAGTTGGCGGAACTTCATGAACACTGAAGCTTTCTTT.

The sample holds many counts of this clonotype. The rearrangement uses TRBV30 and TRBJ1-3; 8 bases align to TRBD1. The CDR3 runs to 13 residues. V lost 4 bases to trimming and J lost 3 bases; unmatched junction nucleotides: 2. CDR1 and CDR2 (germline): GTSNPN, SVGIG (reference sequence). The CDR3 coding sequence is TGTGCCTGGACTGGACAGGGTGGAAACACCATATATTTT. Translated: CAWTGQGGNTIYF.

There are many counts of this clonotype. CDR3 residues: CASRDRGKGYGYTF. Written as DNA, the CDR3 is TGTGCCAGCAGGGACAGGGGAAAAGGCTATGGCTACACCTTC. The chain employs TRBV11-2 and TRBJ1-2; 9 bases are shared with TRBD1. Trimming removed 6 bases from V and 4 bases from J; junction bases left unmatched: 6. Germline-derived CDR1 and CDR2 are SGHAT and FQNNGV. The CDR3 contains 14 residues.

At least ten counts were recorded for this clonotype. V gene TRBV2 combines with J gene TRBJ1-1; no reliable D call. Germline CDR1 and CDR2: SNHLY and FYNNEI. With 6 bases removed from V and 2 bases from J, the gap between germline ends came to 10 bases. The CDR3 is 13 amino acids. This CDR3 is CASRAGRNTEAFF. Written as DNA, the CDR3 is TGTGCCAGCAGGGCTGGGCGTAACACTGAAGCTTTCTTT.